The present TCR beta chain was sequenced within a study of blood T cell repertoires in COVID-19. In the study overall: The samples span acute and convalescent COVID-19 from the United States, Italy and Spain. T cells, B-cell-depleted T cells, or PBMCs provided the cDNA or gDNA that served as material.

Germline trimming cut 5 bases from V and 8 bases from J; bases unmatched to any gene: 13. CDR3 size: 15 residues. CDR1 and CDR2 (germline): MDHEN, SYDVKM. Methods used by the authors: The authors estimated nucleated cell counts from reference gene primer amplification. The repertoire was sequenced with immunoSEQ multiplex PCR; TCRdb's copy has only in-frame clones and lacks some. Clone size and V and J calls were adopted from that table, with D and trimming inferred from the DNA. The repertoire holds roughly 180,000 clones, with more than 65% as singletons. Sequencing input: peripheral blood. This TCR was recovered from an older woman with COVID-19, enrolled during active disease. The V call is TRBV28, the J call TRBJ1-2, with TRBD1 matching over 8 bases. The CDR3 bases are TGTGCCAGCAGTACGCAGACAGGGGCTGAAAGGGGCTACACCTTC. Protein: CASSTQTGAERGYTF.